Following are 18 T cell receptor beta chains from one sample sequenced in a study of shared clonotypes between healthy human individuals. Generated by immunoSEQ multiplex PCR, the TCRdb table keeps only in-frame clones and is missing some. The repertoire holds over 850,000 clones, with around three quarters as singletons. Sequenced material: memory CD4+ T cells from PBMCs. The subset: CD45RA-negative fraction. Every receptor here comes from a man younger than 35 in good health. Some clones in this sample may be carry-over from other donors' samples.

The chain recombines TRBV23-1 with TRBJ2-2, with D perhaps given as TRBD1 or TRBD2 (5 bases each). TRBV23-1 is identified as an open reading frame with a role that is uncertain. V lost 8 bases and J lost 3, with 22 bases in between. The CDR3 consists of 17 residues. The CDR3 region has the DNA TGCGCCAGCCGCCACACGCCCCTCCGGGACGACACCGGGGAGCTGTTTTTT. It specifies CASRHTPLRDDTGELFF.

A remark on this clone: At one end the junction does not follow the germline gene, possibly because of a read error. The genes are TRBV6-1 and TRBJ2-2; D is uncertain. CDR3 size: 14 residues. Germline CDR1 and CDR2: MNHNS and SASEGT. The CDR3 reads CASGEQLTTGELFF. CDR3 nucleotides: TGTGCCAGCGGGGAACAGCTTACTACCGGAGAGCTGTTTTTT.

V usage is TRBV11-1 and J usage is TRBJ2-7; TRBD1 matches at 8 bases. The CDR3 runs 15 residues. Germline V CDR1 and CDR2: SGHAT, FQDESV (reference sequence). Trimming took 6 bases from V and 2 from J; bases not matched to a gene: 9. Here the CDR3 reads CASSIGQGRTYEQYF. The CDR3 DNA sequence: TGTGCCAGCAGTATAGGACAGGGTCGGACCTACGAGCAGTACTTC.

This rearrangement joins TRBV9 to TRBJ1-2; no reliable D call. The CDR3 length is 14 residues. Germline loops: CDR1 SGDLS, CDR2 YYNGEE. V dropped 3 bases and J dropped 0 bases, with 9 bases sitting between them. CDR3 sequence (DNA): TGTGCCAGCAGCGCCGCAACAGCTAACTATGGCTACACCTTC. Its protein is CASSAATANYGYTF.

J is TRBJ1-3 and V is TRBV2; D call uncertain. CDR1 and CDR2 from the germline V gene are SNHLY and FYNNEI. V gave up 6 bases and J gave up 0 bases, with 9 bases separating them. The CDR3 has 14 amino acids. The CDR3, as DNA: TGTGCCAGCAGCCGCAAGAGCTCTGGAAACACCATATATTTT. Its translation: CASSRKSSGNTIYF. The complete variable domain, with remaining parts taken from reference TRBV2 and TRBJ1-3, reads EPEVTQTPSHQVTQMGQEVILRCVPISNHLYFYWYRQILGQKVEFLVSFYNNEISEKSEIFDDQFSVERPDGSNFTLKIRSTKLEDSAMYFCASSRKSSGNTIYFGEGSWLTVV.

The chain has TRBV28 and TRBJ1-1; 8 bases align to TRBD1. V shed 5 bases, J shed 1 base, and the junction held 12 bases outside the gene matches. Germline CDR1 and CDR2: MDHEN and SYDVKM. The CDR3 loop spans 17 amino acids. The CDR3 DNA reads TGTGCCAGCAGTACCCCGGGGGACAGGACTACGAACACTGAAGCTTTCTTT. It is translated as CASSTPGDRTTNTEAFF.

The sample holds one count of this clone. The chain carries TRBV7-2 and TRBJ2-7; 7 nucleotides agree with TRBD2. The germline gives CDR1 SGHTA, CDR2 FQGNSA. V was clipped by 7 bases and J by 1 base; unmatched bases: 10. The CDR3 is made up of 15 amino acids. The DNA of the CDR3 is TGTGCCAGCACTCCCGGGACTATACGTTCCTACGAGCAGTACTTC. It encodes CASTPGTIRSYEQYF.

This clone showed up many times. This chain uses TRBV6-1 with TRBJ1-2; D not resolved. Germline lookup yields CDR1 MNHNS and CDR2 SASEGT. V was trimmed by 2 bases and J by 0 bases, leaving 4 bases between them. The CDR3 runs to 13 residues. This CDR3 reads CASSETANYGYTF. CDR3 nucleotide sequence: TGTGCCAGCAGTGAAACAGCTAACTATGGCTACACCTTC.

This clone appeared a single time. V usage is TRBV25-1 and J usage is TRBJ2-7, with 9 nucleotides matching TRBD1. The CDR3 has 15 residues. Trimming at V came to 1 base and at J to 3 bases, leaving 4 bases not matched to a gene. Germline V lookup: CDR1 MGHDK, CDR2 SYGVNS. CDR3 amino acids: CASSEFGTGLYEQYF. Here the CDR3 DNA reads TGTGCCAGCAGTGAATTTGGGACAGGGCTCTACGAGCAGTACTTC.

The table lists this clone with a few counts. This rearrangement joins TRBV5-4 to TRBJ2-2; D may correspond to TRBD1 or TRBD2 (5 bases each). The V gene lost 2 bases and the J gene lost 5 bases, with 16 bases spanning the gap. The germline V gene encodes CDR1 SGHNT and CDR2 YYREEE (reference sequence). This CDR3 is 16 amino acids long. This CDR3 reads CASSFGTLRGTGELFF. Written as DNA, the CDR3 is TGTGCCAGCAGCTTCGGGACCTTAAGAGGGACCGGGGAGCTGTTTTTT.

J is TRBJ2-3 and V is TRBV18, with unresolved D. Germline V CDR1 and CDR2: KGHSH, LQKENI. The CDR3 runs 17 residues. Trimming pared 2 bases from V and 5 bases from J, leaving 20 bases between. The CDR3 is CASSPIAVQGLEDTQYF. CDR3 nucleotides: TGTGCCAGCTCACCAATCGCGGTGCAAGGGCTCGAAGATACGCAGTATTTT.

This clone appeared many times. Other DNA sequences within the sample encode an identical CDR3. The V and J genes are TRBV7-2 and TRBJ2-7, with D possibly being TRBD1 (6 bases). The germline gives CDR1 SGHTA, CDR2 FQGNSA. Trimming took off 3 bases at V and 4 bases at J, with 13 bases between the two ends. The length of the CDR3 is 14 residues. The CDR3 sequence is CASSFEQGPYEQYF. The CDR3 DNA follows: TGTGCCAGCAGCTTTGAACAGGGCCCGTACGAGCAGTACTTC. Full variable domain (outside the CDR3, taken from reference TRBV7-2 and TRBJ2-7): GAGVSQSPSNKVTEKGKDVELRCDPISGHTALYWYRQSLGQGLEFLIYFQGNSAPDKSGLPSDRFSAERTGGSVSTLTIQRTQQEDSAVYLCASSFEQGPYEQYFGPGTRLTVT.

The chain recombines TRBV9 with TRBJ2-5; 7 bases fit TRBD2. The CDR3 is made up of 15 amino acids. In germline, CDR1 is SGDLS, CDR2 YYNGEE. After removal of 0 bases from V and 3 bases from J, the junction contained 5 bases not matched to a gene. The CDR3 DNA sequence: TGTGCCAGCAGCGTAGGGGCTAGCGGAAAAGAGACCCAGTACTTC. Translated, it gives CASSVGASGKETQYF.

This clone was observed a single time. V usage is TRBV19 and J usage is TRBJ1-5, with D tentatively TRBD1 (5 bases). Trimming stripped 6 bases from V and 4 bases from J, with 16 bases between. The length of the CDR3 is 15 residues. Per germline, CDR1 LNHDA and CDR2 SQIVND (reference sequence). The CDR3 spells CASRRRGAVNQPQHF. CDR3 DNA sequence: TGTGCCAGTAGACGGAGGGGCGCAGTGAATCAGCCCCAGCATTTT.

V and J are TRBV18 and TRBJ2-5, with D tentatively TRBD2 (5 bases). The CDR3 loop spans 14 amino acids. V lost 1 base and J lost 5, with 11 bases in between. Per germline, CDR1 KGHSH and CDR2 LQKENI. DNA of the CDR3: TGTGCCAGCTCACCACAGGTGACTAAGGAGACCCAGTACTTC. This encodes CASSPQVTKETQYF.

This chain joins TRBV27 and TRBJ2-3, with 8 bases lining up with TRBD2. With V trimmed by 5 bases and J by 3 bases, 13 bases remained unmatched. The CDR3 sequence is 17 residues long. Per the germline V gene, CDR1 is MNHEY and CDR2 is SMNVEV (reference sequence). The CDR3 loop reads CASSRGGSGRFTDTQYF. The DNA for the CDR3 is TGTGCCAGCAGTCGCGGGGGAAGCGGGAGATTTACAGATACGCAGTATTTT.

The CDR3 DNA reads TGTGCCAGCAGCTTAGAGGTTGTGACCGGGGCGGCGTACAATGAGCAGTTCTTC. It translates to CASSLEVVTGAAYNEQFF. The chain recombines TRBV7-9 with TRBJ2-1; D tentatively fits TRBD1 or TRBD2 (5 bases each). V dropped 1 base and J dropped 4 bases, with 20 bases sitting between them. The germline CDR1 and CDR2 sequences are SEHNR and FQNEAQ (reference sequence). The CDR3 loop spans 18 amino acids.

This clone has only a few counts. The V call is TRBV7-9, the J call TRBJ2-5; tentative D call: TRBD2 (6 bases). The CDR3 is made up of 14 amino acids. V was shortened by 6 bases and J by 1 base, with 12 bases between the two germline ends. Germline CDR1 SEHNR, CDR2 FQNEAQ (reference sequence). Here the CDR3 DNA reads TGTGCCAGCAGAGTCGGGGGAAGCCAAGAGACCCAGTACTTC. As protein: CASRVGGSQETQYF.